This T cell receptor (beta chain) was captured by sequencing in a study of cytomegalovirus exposure and HLA in healthy donors. PCR was performed using 60 Vbeta and 13 Jbeta primers. TCRdb's table, derived via immunoSEQ multiplex PCR, lists solely in-frame clones and lacks some. The sample lists roughly 180,000 clones; 82% were seen once. Comment on this clone: What it binds is unknown. One end of the junction varies from germline; a read error may be responsible.

Study outcomes and limitations: Later on, a genetic analysis was performed. It linked a missense variant in DCLRE1C with V- and J-gene trimming of TCR beta.

CDR3 size: 11 residues. Germline V gives CDR1 SEHNR, CDR2 FQNEAQ (reference sequence). This rearrangement joins TRBV7-9 to TRBJ1-1; D ambiguous. The clonotype originates from a man aged 40-55 years in good health and CMV-seronegative. The material sequenced was PBMCs. CDR3 DNA: TGTTCCAGCAGCTCCAGCGGGGAAGCTTTCTTT. Its translation is CSSSSSGEAFF.